The source of this TCR beta chain is a study of tumor-infiltrating lymphocytes in localized non-small cell lung cancer. Whole-study context: Some samples were collected after neoadjuvant chemotherapy; smokers, never-smokers and several histologies were included. Tumor tissue and non-adjacent uninvolved lung came from each patient. The study's findings and limits: Compared with uninvolved lung, tumors showed higher T cell infiltration by TCRbeta sequencing. Only some patients had TCR sequencing, depending on available tissue.

About this clone: Its antigen is not known.

The germline CDR1 and CDR2 sequences are LNHNV and YYDKDF (reference sequence). This CDR3 has 16 residues. V dropped 0 bases and J dropped 2 bases, with 10 bases sitting between them. Sequencing used immunoSEQ multiplex PCR; TCRdb keeps in-frame clones, though not all of them. The sample yields 15,000 to 20,000 clones, around 72% seen once. The chain recombines TRBV15 with TRBJ1-4; D call uncertain. This sequence was found in a human donor with non-small cell lung cancer. The sequencing sample was made of lung tumor tissue. The CDR3 protein is CATSRDAEMTNEKLFF. The DNA of the CDR3 is TGTGCCACCAGCAGAGATGCGGAGATGACTAATGAAAAACTGTTTTTT.